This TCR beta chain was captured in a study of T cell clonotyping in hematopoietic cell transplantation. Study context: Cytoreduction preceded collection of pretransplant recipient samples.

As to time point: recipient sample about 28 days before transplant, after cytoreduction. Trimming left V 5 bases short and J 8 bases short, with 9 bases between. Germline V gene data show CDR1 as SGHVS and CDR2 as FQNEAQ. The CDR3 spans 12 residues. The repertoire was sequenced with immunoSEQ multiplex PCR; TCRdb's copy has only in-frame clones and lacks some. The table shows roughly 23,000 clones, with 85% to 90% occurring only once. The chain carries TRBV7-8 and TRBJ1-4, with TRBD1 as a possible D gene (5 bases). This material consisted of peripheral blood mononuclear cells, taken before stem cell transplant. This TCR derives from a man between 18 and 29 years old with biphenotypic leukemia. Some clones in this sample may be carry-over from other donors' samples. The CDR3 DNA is TGTGCCAGCAGCCGGGGCCGGGAAAAACTGTTTTTT. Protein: CASSRGREKLFF.